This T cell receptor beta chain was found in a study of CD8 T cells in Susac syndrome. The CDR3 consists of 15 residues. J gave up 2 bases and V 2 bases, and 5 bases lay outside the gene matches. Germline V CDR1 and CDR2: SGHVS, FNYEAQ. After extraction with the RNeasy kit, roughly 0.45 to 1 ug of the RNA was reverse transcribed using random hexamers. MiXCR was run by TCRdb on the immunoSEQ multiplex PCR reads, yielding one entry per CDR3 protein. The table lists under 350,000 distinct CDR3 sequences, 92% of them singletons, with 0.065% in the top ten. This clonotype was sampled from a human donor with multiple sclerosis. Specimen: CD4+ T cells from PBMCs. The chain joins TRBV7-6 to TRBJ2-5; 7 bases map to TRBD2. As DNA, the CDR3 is TGTGCCAGCAGCTTAAACCCTAGCGGACAAGAGACCCAGTACTTC. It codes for CASSLNPSGQETQYF.